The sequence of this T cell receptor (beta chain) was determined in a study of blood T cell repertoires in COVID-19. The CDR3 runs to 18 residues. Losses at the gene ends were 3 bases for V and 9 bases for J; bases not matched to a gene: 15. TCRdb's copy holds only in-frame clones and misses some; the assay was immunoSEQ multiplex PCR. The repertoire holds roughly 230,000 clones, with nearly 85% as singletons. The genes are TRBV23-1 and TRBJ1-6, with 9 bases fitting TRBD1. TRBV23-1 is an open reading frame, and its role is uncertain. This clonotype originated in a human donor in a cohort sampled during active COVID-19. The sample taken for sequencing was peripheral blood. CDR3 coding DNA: TGCGCCAGCAGTCACCCAACCCCCGCAGGACAGGGGTTTTCACCCCTCCACTTT. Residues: CASSHPTPAGQGFSPLHF.